These 13 T cell receptor beta chains share one sample of origin, sequenced in a study of CD8 T cells in ankylosing spondylitis. General study findings and limits: There was a TCR beta motif, made of several highly homologous variants, that appeared characteristic of ankylosing spondylitis blood.

These receptors lack a known antigen. MiXCR was run by TCRdb on the 5' RACE reads, yielding one entry per CDR3 protein. This table has 700,000 to 850,000 distinct CDR3 sequences, 12% appearing once. The sample taken for sequencing was blood, either unsorted or a sorted T cell fraction (not recorded which). The receptors shown here come from a male donor with ankylosing spondylitis.

The CDR3 nucleotides are TGTGCCAGCAGCTTATATCAAACCGGGGAGCTGTTTTTT. Translation gives CASSLYQTGELFF. The gene calls are TRBV7-9 and TRBJ2-2; D ambiguous. The CDR3 is made up of 13 amino acids. V shed 2 bases and J shed 5 bases, with 6 bases lying between them. Germline V gene data show CDR1 as SEHNR and CDR2 as FQNEAQ (reference sequence).

This clonotype has more than one count but fewer than ten. This chain uses TRBV7-9 with TRBJ2-7; D may be TRBD1 (6 bases). Germline lookup yields CDR1 SEHNR and CDR2 FQNEAQ (reference sequence). The germline V and J ends were trimmed by 7 bases and 1 base, with 17 bases remaining between them. There are 15 residues in the CDR3. The CDR3 is CASTRTGYESYEQYF. CDR3 DNA sequence: TGTGCCAGCACCCGAACAGGGTACGAGTCCTACGAGCAGTACTTC.

This clonotype showed up just a few times. The CDR3 nucleotides are TGTGCCATCAGTGAGTCGACAGACGGCTTCTACGAGCAGTACTTC. Translated, it gives CAISESTDGFYEQYF. V usage is TRBV10-3 and J usage is TRBJ2-7; D may be TRBD1 (5 bases). The ends were cut back, 0 bases at V and 3 bases at J, with 12 bases in the middle. This CDR3 comprises 15 residues. From germline, CDR1 is ENHRY and CDR2 SYGVKD.

J is TRBJ2-3 and V is TRBV20-1; D may be TRBD1 or TRBD2 (5 bases each). The V and J ends lost 0 bases and 0 bases respectively, with 13 bases between them. This CDR3 has 16 residues. CDR1 DFQATT and CDR2 SNEGSKA come from the germline V gene (reference sequence). CDR3 in DNA: TGCAGTGCTAGAGATCATGAGGGGCTGAGCACAGATACGCAGTATTTT. This encodes CSARDHEGLSTDTQYF.

The genes are TRBV7-2 and TRBJ1-2, with TRBD1 identical over 9 bases. The V gene end was trimmed by 3 bases and the J gene end by 8 bases; junction bases not matched to a gene: 7. Germline CDR1 SGHTA, CDR2 FQGNSA. There are 14 residues in the CDR3. The CDR3 sequence: CASSFKGQGSGYTF. CDR3 nucleotide sequence: TGTGCCAGCAGCTTTAAAGGACAGGGGTCAGGCTACACCTTC.

This clonotype was counted many times. This rearrangement joins TRBV7-2 to TRBJ1-1; weak D call: TRBD1 (6 bases). Per the germline V gene, CDR1 is SGHTA and CDR2 is FQGNSA. Trimming cost V 4 bases and J 3 bases, with 9 bases left between them. CDR3 length equals 13 residues. The DNA of the CDR3 is TGTGCCAGCAGCTCAGGACAGTACACTGAAGCTTTCTTT. This translates into CASSSGQYTEAFF.

This clonotype has more than one count but fewer than ten. V usage is TRBV11-3 and J usage is TRBJ2-2; D is unclear. The CDR3 runs 14 residues. Germline CDR1 and CDR2: SGHNT and YENEEA. Trimming removed 0 bases from V and 7 bases from J, with 9 bases in between. The chain's CDR3 is CASSLDDPGGELFF. The CDR3 bases are TGTGCCAGCAGCTTAGACGACCCTGGCGGGGAGCTGTTTTTT.

The chain recombines TRBV6-1 with TRBJ1-4; a weak D match, TRBD1 (5 bases). Germline V gene sequence: CDR1 MNHNS, CDR2 SASEGT. CDR3 length: 15 residues. V was shortened by 7 bases and J by 0 bases, with 12 bases between the two germline ends. In DNA form, the CDR3 reads TGTGCCAGCAACGGGGGAAGAGCAACTAATGAAAAACTGTTTTTT. Translated, it gives CASNGGRATNEKLFF.

There are a few counts of this clonotype. The gene calls are TRBV29-1 and TRBJ2-3, with 11 bases aligning to TRBD1. The germline V gene encodes CDR1 SQVTM and CDR2 ANQGSEA. V trimming: 4 bases; J trimming: 5 bases; junction bases outside the gene matches: 2. The CDR3 covers 13 residues. CDR3 sequence: CSVAGQGGDTQYF. The CDR3, as DNA: TGCAGCGTTGCGGGACAGGGGGGAGATACGCAGTATTTT.

This clonotype turned up a few times. This chain links TRBV6-1 with TRBJ2-7, with 7 nucleotides matching TRBD1. Germline V gene data show CDR1 as MNHNS and CDR2 as SASEGT. CDR3 length equals 15 residues. With 8 bases clipped from V and 6 bases from J, the junction kept 16 bases outside the gene matches. CDR3 sequence (DNA): TGTGCCAGCTCCCTCTTGCGTACAGGGGATAGCGAGCAGTACTTC. Residues: CASSLLRTGDSEQYF.

This clonotype was observed at least ten times. In DNA form, the CDR3 reads TGTGCCAGCAGCCGGACGCAGGTAAAGGAGAATGAGCAGTTCTTC. As protein: CASSRTQVKENEQFF. This chain uses TRBV4-2 with TRBJ2-1; no definite D call. Germline V gene lookup returns CDR1 LGHNA and CDR2 YNFKEQ. This CDR3 has 15 amino acids. V gave up 4 bases and J gave up 7 bases, with 17 bases separating them.

This clonotype was observed a handful of times. The chain combines TRBV20-1 with TRBJ2-5; TRBD2 matches at 8 bases. After removal of 5 bases from V and 5 bases from J, the junction contained 7 bases not matched to a gene. Germline CDR1 DFQATT, CDR2 SNEGSKA (reference sequence). This CDR3 has 13 amino acids. The DNA for the CDR3 is TGCAGTGCTCCCCGGACTAGCAAGGAGACCCAGTACTTC. Translating gives CSAPRTSKETQYF.

This clonotype was seen a few times. The V and J genes are TRBV28 and TRBJ1-5; TRBD1 is a possible D gene (5 bases). Trimming took off 5 bases at V and 2 bases at J, with 13 bases between the two ends. Germline V lookup: CDR1 MDHEN, CDR2 SYDVKM. This CDR3 has 15 amino acids. CDR3 protein: CASSARGVGNQPQHF. Here the CDR3 DNA reads TGTGCCAGCAGTGCCCGGGGGGTCGGCAATCAGCCCCAGCATTTT.